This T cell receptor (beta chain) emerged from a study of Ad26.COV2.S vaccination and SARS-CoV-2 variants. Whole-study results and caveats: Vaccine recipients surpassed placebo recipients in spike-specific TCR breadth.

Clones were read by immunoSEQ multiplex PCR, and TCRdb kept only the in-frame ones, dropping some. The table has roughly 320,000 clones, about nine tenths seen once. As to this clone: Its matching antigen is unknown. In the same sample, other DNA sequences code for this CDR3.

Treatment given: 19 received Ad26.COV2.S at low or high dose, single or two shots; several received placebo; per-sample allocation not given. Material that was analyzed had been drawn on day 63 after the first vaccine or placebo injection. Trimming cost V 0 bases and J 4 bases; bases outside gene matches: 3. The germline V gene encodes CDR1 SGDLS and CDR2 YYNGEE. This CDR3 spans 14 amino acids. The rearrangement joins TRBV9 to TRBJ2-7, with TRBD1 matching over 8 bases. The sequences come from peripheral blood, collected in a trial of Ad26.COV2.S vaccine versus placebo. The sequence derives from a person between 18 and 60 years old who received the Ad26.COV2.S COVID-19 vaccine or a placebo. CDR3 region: CASSVGTGNYEQYF. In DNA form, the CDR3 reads TGTGCCAGCAGCGTAGGGACAGGGAATTACGAGCAGTACTTC. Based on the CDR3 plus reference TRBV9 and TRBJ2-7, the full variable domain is DSGVTQTPKHLITATGQRVTLRCSPRSGDLSVYWYQQSLDQGLQFLIQYYNGEERAKGNILERFSAQQFPDLHSELNLSSLELGDSALYFCASSVGTGNYEQYFGPGTRLTVT.